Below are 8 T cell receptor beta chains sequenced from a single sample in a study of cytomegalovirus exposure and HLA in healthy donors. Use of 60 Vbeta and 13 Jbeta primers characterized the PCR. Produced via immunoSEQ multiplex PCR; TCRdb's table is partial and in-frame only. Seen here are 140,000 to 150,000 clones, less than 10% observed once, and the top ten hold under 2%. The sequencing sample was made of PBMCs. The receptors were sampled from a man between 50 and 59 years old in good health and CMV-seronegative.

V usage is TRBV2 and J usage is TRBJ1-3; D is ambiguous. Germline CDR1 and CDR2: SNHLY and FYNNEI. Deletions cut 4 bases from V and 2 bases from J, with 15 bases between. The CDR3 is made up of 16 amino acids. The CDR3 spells CASSVDGSLPGNTIYF. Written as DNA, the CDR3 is TGTGCCAGCAGTGTTGACGGGAGCCTTCCTGGAAACACCATATATTTT.

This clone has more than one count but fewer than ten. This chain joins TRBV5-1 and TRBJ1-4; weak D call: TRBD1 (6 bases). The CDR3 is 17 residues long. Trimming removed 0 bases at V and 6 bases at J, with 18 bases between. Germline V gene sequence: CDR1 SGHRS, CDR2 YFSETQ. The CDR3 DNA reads TGCGCCAGCAGCTTGGGAATTTTACAGGGTGGAGATGAAAAACTGTTTTTT. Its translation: CASSLGILQGGDEKLFF.

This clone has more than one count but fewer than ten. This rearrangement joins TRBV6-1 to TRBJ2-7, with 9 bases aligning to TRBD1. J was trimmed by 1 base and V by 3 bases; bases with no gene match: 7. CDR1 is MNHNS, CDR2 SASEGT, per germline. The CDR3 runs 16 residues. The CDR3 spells CASSEDRGPWSYEQYF. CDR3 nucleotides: TGTGCCAGCAGTGAGGACAGGGGTCCCTGGTCCTACGAGCAGTACTTC.

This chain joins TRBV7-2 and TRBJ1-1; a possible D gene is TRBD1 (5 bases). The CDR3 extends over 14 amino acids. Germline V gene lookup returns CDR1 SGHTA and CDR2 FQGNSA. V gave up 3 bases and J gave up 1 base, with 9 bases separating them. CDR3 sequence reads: CASSFGAGNTEAFF. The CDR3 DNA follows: TGTGCCAGCAGCTTTGGGGCAGGGAACACTGAAGCTTTCTTT. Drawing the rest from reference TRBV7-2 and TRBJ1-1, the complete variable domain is GAGVSQSPSNKVTEKGKDVELRCDPISGHTALYWYRQSLGQGLEFLIYFQGNSAPDKSGLPSDRFSAERTGGSVSTLTIQRTQQEDSAVYLCASSFGAGNTEAFFGQGTRLTVV.

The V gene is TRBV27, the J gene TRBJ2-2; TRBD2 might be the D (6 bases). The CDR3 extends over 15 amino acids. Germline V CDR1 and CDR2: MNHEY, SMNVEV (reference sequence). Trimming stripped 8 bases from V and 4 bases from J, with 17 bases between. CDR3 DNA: TGTGCCAGCGGGCTAGCGAGCTTTTCCACCGGGGAGCTGTTTTTT. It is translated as CASGLASFSTGELFF.

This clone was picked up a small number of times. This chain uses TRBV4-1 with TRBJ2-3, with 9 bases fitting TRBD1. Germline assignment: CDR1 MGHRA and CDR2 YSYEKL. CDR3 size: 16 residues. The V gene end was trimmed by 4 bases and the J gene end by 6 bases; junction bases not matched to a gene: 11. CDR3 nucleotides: TGCGCCAGCAGCCCGGGGACAGGGTGGGGTAGGGATACGCAGTATTTT. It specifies CASSPGTGWGRDTQYF.

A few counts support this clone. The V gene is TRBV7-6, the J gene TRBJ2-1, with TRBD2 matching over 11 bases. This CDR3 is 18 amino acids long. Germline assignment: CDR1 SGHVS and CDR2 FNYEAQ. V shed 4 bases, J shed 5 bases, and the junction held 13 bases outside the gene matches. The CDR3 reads CASSSRGGVAGGNNEQFF. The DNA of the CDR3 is TGTGCCAGCAGCTCCCGCGGTGGGGTAGCGGGGGGGAACAATGAGCAGTTCTTC.

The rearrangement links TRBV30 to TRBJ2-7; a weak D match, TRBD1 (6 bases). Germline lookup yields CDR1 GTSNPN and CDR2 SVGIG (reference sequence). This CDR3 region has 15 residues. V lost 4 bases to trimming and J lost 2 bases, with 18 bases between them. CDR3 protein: CAWTRFLQGTYEQYF. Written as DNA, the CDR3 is TGTGCCTGGACCCGGTTCTTGCAGGGGACCTACGAGCAGTACTTC.